These 16 T cell receptor beta chains share one sample of origin, sequenced in a study of blood T cell repertoires in COVID-19. Some clones are missing from TCRdb's copy, which holds only in-frame ones; the method was immunoSEQ multiplex PCR. The top ten clones hold around 1.8% of a sample with under 300,000 clones, approximately 85% of them seen once. Sequencing was performed on PBMCs or T cells enriched from blood (not recorded which). These receptors originate from a woman aged 50 to 60 who had recovered from COVID-19.

This rearrangement joins TRBV28 to TRBJ2-2; possibly TRBD2 for D (6 bases). The CDR3 extends over 16 amino acids. Germline CDR1 is MDHEN and CDR2 is SYDVKM. The V and J ends lost 3 bases and 1 base respectively, with 12 bases between them. The CDR3 spells CASSLFEGLNTGELFF. CDR3 DNA: TGTGCCAGCAGTTTGTTCGAGGGACTGAACACCGGGGAGCTGTTTTTT.

The CDR3 DNA sequence: TGTGCCAGCAGCTTTTCTATAAGTTATGTCGGGGGGAGCACCGGGGAGCTGTTTTTT. It specifies CASSFSISYVGGSTGELFF. The V call is TRBV7-9, the J call TRBJ2-2; 7 positions match TRBD2. The CDR3 extends over 19 amino acids. The V and J ends lost 3 bases and 4 bases, in that order; junction bases with no gene match: 17. The germline V gene has CDR1 SEHNR and CDR2 FQNEAQ (reference sequence). The variable domain in full, with the rest retrieved from reference TRBV7-9 and TRBJ2-2, is DTGVSQNPRHKITKRGQNVTFRCDPISEHNRLYWYRQTLGQGPEFLTYFQNEAQLEKSRLLSDRFSAERPKGSFSTLEIQRTEQGDSAMYLCASSFSISYVGGSTGELFFGEGSRLTVL.

J is TRBJ1-2 and V is TRBV3-1 (or the pseudogene TRBV3-2), with TRBD1 matching over 10 bases. This CDR3 is 16 amino acids long. V lost 1 base, J lost 4 bases, and 6 bases stayed unmatched. CDR1 is LGHDT and CDR2 is YNNKEL in the germline V gene (reference sequence). The CDR3, as DNA: TGTGCCAGCAGCCAAGGGGTCGGGACAGGGGCCTATGGCTACACCTTC. It translates to CASSQGVGTGAYGYTF.

The V gene is TRBV30, the J gene TRBJ1-1; D possibly corresponds to TRBD1 (5 bases). Germline CDR1 GTSNPN, CDR2 SVGIG (reference sequence). V was shortened by 1 base and J by 1 base, with 13 bases between the two germline ends. This CDR3 has 15 amino acids. In DNA, the CDR3 is TGTGCCTGGAGTGCAATCTCTCAGGGGAACACTGAAGCTTTCTTT. This encodes CAWSAISQGNTEAFF.

The V gene is TRBV29-1, the J gene TRBJ2-7, with 8 bases aligning to TRBD2. Per germline, CDR1 SQVTM and CDR2 ANQGSEA. The CDR3 runs 13 residues. J was trimmed by 3 bases and V by 3 bases; bases with no gene match: 4. The chain's CDR3 is CSVEVSGNYEQYF. In DNA, the CDR3 is TGCAGCGTTGAGGTTAGCGGGAACTACGAGCAGTACTTC.

This sequence joins TRBV7-9 and TRBJ2-3, with 7 nucleotides matching TRBD2. The junction had 9 bases not matched to a gene; V was cut back by 5 bases and J by 7 bases. The CDR3 has 14 amino acids. CDR1 is SEHNR, CDR2 FQNEAQ, per germline (reference sequence). The CDR3 DNA sequence: TGTGCCAGCAGCAACCCGACTAGCAGAAATACGCAGTATTTT. Amino acids: CASSNPTSRNTQYF.

This sequence joins TRBV28 and TRBJ2-7; 10 bases match TRBD2. The germline gives CDR1 MDHEN, CDR2 SYDVKM. This CDR3 has 13 amino acids. V gave up 5 bases and J gave up 4 bases; unmatched junction bases: 2. CDR3 in amino acids: CASSGGLAYEQYF. In DNA form, the CDR3 reads TGTGCCAGCAGTGGGGGACTAGCGTACGAGCAGTACTTC.

The gene calls are TRBV5-4 and TRBJ1-1; tentative D call: TRBD1 (6 bases). Deletions cut 2 bases from V and 0 bases from J, with 11 bases between. The CDR3 sequence is 15 residues long. Germline CDR1 reads SGHNT; CDR2 reads YYREEE (reference sequence). The CDR3 spells CASSLQGRMNTEAFF. CDR3 bases: TGTGCCAGCAGCTTACAGGGTCGCATGAACACTGAAGCTTTCTTT. The full variable domain, completed using reference TRBV5-4 and TRBJ1-1, is ETGVTQSPTHLIKTRGQQVTLRCSSQSGHNTVSWYQQALGQGPQFIFQYYREEENGRGNFPPRFSGLQFPNYSSELNVNALELDDSALYLCASSLQGRMNTEAFFGQGTRLTVV.

This rearrangement joins TRBV29-1 to TRBJ2-6, with D unresolved. The CDR3 has 17 amino acids. Germline loops: CDR1 SQVTM, CDR2 ANQGSEA. Trimming removed 4 bases at V and 0 bases at J, with 16 bases between. The CDR3 is CSVVWQVIYSGANVLTF. DNA for the CDR3: TGCAGCGTTGTGTGGCAGGTGATATACTCTGGGGCCAACGTCCTGACTTTC.

This chain uses TRBV28 with TRBJ2-6; TRBD1 matches at 9 bases. J gave up 1 base and V 6 bases, and 7 bases lay outside the gene matches. CDR3 length: 17 amino acids. Germline V gene data show CDR1 as MDHEN and CDR2 as SYDVKM. The CDR3 protein is CASRGDREISGANVLTF. In DNA, the CDR3 is TGTGCCAGCAGGGGGGACAGGGAGATTTCTGGGGCCAACGTCCTGACTTTC. The full variable domain, its missing parts supplied by reference TRBV28 and TRBJ2-6, is DVKVTQSSRYLVKRTGEKVFLECVQDMDHENMFWYRQDPGLGLRLIYFSYDVKMKEKGDIPEGYSVSREKKERFSLILESASTNQTSMYLCASRGDREISGANVLTFGAGSRLTVL.

V gene TRBV28 combines with J gene TRBJ1-4, with a weak D call TRBD1 (6 bases). V dropped 2 bases and J dropped 8 bases, with 12 bases sitting between them. The CDR3 length is 14 residues. Germline V gene sequence: CDR1 MDHEN, CDR2 SYDVKM. DNA of the CDR3: TGTGCCAGCAGTTTAGGGGGGGGGCTGGAAAAACTGTTTTTT. This translates into CASSLGGGLEKLFF. Looking up the rest from reference TRBV28 and TRBJ1-4 gives the full variable domain: DVKVTQSSRYLVKRTGEKVFLECVQDMDHENMFWYRQDPGLGLRLIYFSYDVKMKEKGDIPEGYSVSREKKERFSLILESASTNQTSMYLCASSLGGGLEKLFFGSGTQLSVL.

This clone occurred once. The chain joins TRBV28 to TRBJ1-1; perhaps TRBD1 as D (6 bases). Trimming cost V 3 bases and J 4 bases, with 9 bases left between them. The V gene's germline CDR1 is MDHEN and CDR2 SYDVKM. The CDR3 sequence is 13 residues long. CDR3 sequence reads: CASSFGQLTEAFF. In nucleotides, the CDR3 is TGTGCCAGCAGTTTTGGACAGCTCACTGAAGCTTTCTTT.

V and J are TRBV2 and TRBJ1-1; D is possibly TRBD1 (5 bases). V lost 4 bases and J 1 base, leaving 16 bases between the germline ends. Germline assignment: CDR1 SNHLY and CDR2 FYNNEI. The CDR3 is made up of 16 amino acids. In DNA form, the CDR3 reads TGTGCCAGCAGTGGTTTGGCAGGGAAAACGAACACTGAAGCTTTCTTT. Encoded protein: CASSGLAGKTNTEAFF.

The J gene is TRBJ2-7, the V gene TRBV24-1; D unclear. Trimming took off 3 bases at V and 0 bases at J, with 5 bases between the two ends. The CDR3 spans 13 residues. Looked up from germline, CDR1 is KGHDR and CDR2 is SFDVKD. CDR3 in DNA: TGTGCCACCAGTGATGGTAGCTCCTACGAGCAGTACTTC. This encodes CATSDGSSYEQYF.

The chain carries TRBV5-6 and TRBJ1-2, with a weak D call TRBD1 (6 bases). The CDR3 spans 15 residues. Per germline, CDR1 SGHDT and CDR2 YYEEEE. Trimming cost V 0 bases and J 4 bases, with 13 bases left between them. The CDR3 bases are TGTGCCAGCAGCTTGGCCGGCGGACAGATCTATGGCTACACCTTC. Its translation is CASSLAGGQIYGYTF.

The chain links TRBV18 to TRBJ2-7; 9 bases align to TRBD2. The germline V gene has CDR1 KGHSH and CDR2 LQKENI. This CDR3 spans 14 amino acids. Trimming removed 6 bases from V and 1 base from J; junction bases left unmatched: 4. The CDR3 DNA reads TGTGCCAGCTCTAGCGGGAGTTGGTCCTACGAGCAGTACTTC. Its protein product is CASSSGSWSYEQYF.